Given below is one T cell receptor (beta chain) in context. This CDR3 is 16 amino acids long. After removal of 2 bases from V and 5 bases from J, the junction contained 8 bases not matched to a gene. In germline, CDR1 is SGHAT, CDR2 FQDESV (reference sequence). This sample's treatment: around 19 received Ad26.COV2.S at low or high dose, single or two shots; several received placebo; per-sample allocation not given. The samples date from day 63 after the first vaccine or placebo injection. Assay used: immunoSEQ multiplex PCR; TCRdb lists only in-frame clones, some missing. Among 350,000 to 550,000 clones listed, roughly nine tenths were seen once. The data originate from a study of Ad26.COV2.S vaccination and SARS-CoV-2 variants.

This sequence was found in a person aged 18-60 years who received the Ad26.COV2.S COVID-19 vaccine or a placebo. The chain uses TRBV11-1 and TRBJ2-3; 9 nucleotides line up with TRBD2. This sample comprised peripheral blood, obtained in a trial of Ad26.COV2.S vaccine versus placebo. The CDR3 sequence is CASSLWREGPGDTQYF. The CDR3 DNA sequence: TGTGCCAGCAGCTTATGGCGGGAGGGCCCCGGAGATACGCAGTATTTT.